This TCR beta chain was recovered during a study of T cell responses to AZD1222 COVID-19 vaccine. Overall study results and limits: A mostly white British donor set with more females was recruited, and clonal diversity was possibly underestimated.

The CDR3 spans 12 residues. The V end was cut by 3 bases, the J end by 10 bases, with 13 bases between. Germline loops: CDR1 GTSNPN, CDR2 SVGIG (reference sequence). Assay: immunoSEQ multiplex PCR; the TCRdb copy retains only in-frame clones and omits some. This table has about 160,000 clones, approximately 90% appearing once. As for this clone: Its antigen remains unknown.

The receptor comes from an adult in good health. The specimen was peripheral blood, collected on day 0 of AZD1222 vaccination. The gene calls are TRBV30 and TRBJ2-1; no clear D. CDR3 DNA: TGTGCCTGGAGGGCAGTAGCCGTCGAGCAGTTCTTC. This sequence encodes CAWRAVAVEQFF.